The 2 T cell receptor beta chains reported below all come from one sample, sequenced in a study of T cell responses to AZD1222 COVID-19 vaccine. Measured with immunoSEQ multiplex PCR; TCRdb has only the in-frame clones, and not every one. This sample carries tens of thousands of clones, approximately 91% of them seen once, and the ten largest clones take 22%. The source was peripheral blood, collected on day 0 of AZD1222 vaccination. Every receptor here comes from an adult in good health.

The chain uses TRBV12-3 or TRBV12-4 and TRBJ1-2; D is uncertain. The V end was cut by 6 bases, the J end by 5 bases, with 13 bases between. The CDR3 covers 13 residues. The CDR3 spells CASSARADYGYTF. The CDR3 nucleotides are TGTGCCAGCAGCGCAAGGGCAGATTATGGCTACACCTTC.

The CDR3 loop reads CASSLQTGGRTEAFF. The CDR3 region has the DNA TGTGCCAGCAGTTTACAAACAGGGGGGCGAACTGAAGCTTTCTTT. This rearrangement joins TRBV27 to TRBJ1-1, with 8 bases lining up with TRBD1. Looked up from germline, CDR1 is MNHEY and CDR2 is SMNVEV (reference sequence). The CDR3 is made up of 15 amino acids. V was pared by 2 bases and J by 5 bases, with 7 bases of the junction left unmatched.